These 30 T cell receptor beta chains were all obtained from the same sample, sequenced in a study of cytomegalovirus exposure and HLA in healthy donors. 13 Jbeta primers and 60 Vbeta primers were used for the PCR. Only in-frame clones appear in the TCRdb table, and some are missing; sequencing was by immunoSEQ multiplex PCR. The sample holds about 160,000 clones; 75% are singletons and the top ten take 2.5% to 3.5%. The sequenced sample was PBMCs. The receptors come from a woman aged 45-59 years in good health and CMV-seropositive.

The V gene is TRBV28, the J gene TRBJ2-5, with 7 bases lining up with TRBD1. CDR1 and CDR2 from the germline V gene are MDHEN and SYDVKM. J lost 2 bases, V lost 6 bases, and 9 bases had no gene match. The CDR3 is 15 amino acids. CDR3 region: CASSYTGTAQETQYF. CDR3 bases: TGTGCCAGCAGCTATACCGGGACAGCACAAGAGACCCAGTACTTC. The full variable domain, with the rest looked up from reference TRBV28 and TRBJ2-5, is DVKVTQSSRYLVKRTGEKVFLECVQDMDHENMFWYRQDPGLGLRLIYFSYDVKMKEKGDIPEGYSVSREKKERFSLILESASTNQTSMYLCASSYTGTAQETQYFGPGTRLLVL.

This chain uses TRBV7-3 with TRBJ2-3, with D possibly being TRBD1 (6 bases). In germline, CDR1 is SGHTA, CDR2 FQGTGA. Trimming cost V 5 bases and J 1 base, with 10 bases left between them. The CDR3 has 14 residues. In nucleotides, the CDR3 is TGTGCCAGCAGCAAGTCAGGGGGCACAGATACGCAGTATTTT. It specifies CASSKSGGTDTQYF.

J is TRBJ2-3 and V is TRBV4-1; 10 nucleotides align to TRBD1. Germline CDR1 reads MGHRA; CDR2 reads YSYEKL. CDR3 size: 16 residues. The ends lost 5 bases at V and 5 bases at J; junction bases unmatched: 10. The DNA for the CDR3 is TGCGCCAGCAGCGACAGGGGGCGAAGTGGGGGAGATACGCAGTATTTT. Protein: CASSDRGRSGGDTQYF.

The V call is TRBV5-1, the J call TRBJ1-5, with 7 bases that match TRBD1. Germline assignment: CDR1 SGHRS and CDR2 YFSETQ. The CDR3 totals 16 residues. The V segment lost 4 bases and the J segment 9 bases; nucleotides outside the gene matches: 16. The CDR3 is CASSLGTDDSVGPQHF. The CDR3 nucleotides read TGCGCCAGCAGCCTAGGGACAGACGATAGCGTAGGGCCCCAGCATTTT.

A word on this clone: The sample carries other DNA sequences with the same CDR3. The chain employs TRBV6-5 and TRBJ2-4; maybe TRBD2 (5 bases). The CDR3 covers 12 residues. Germline CDR1 and CDR2: MNHEY and SVGAGI. With 3 bases removed from V and 9 bases from J, the gap between germline ends came to 9 bases. CDR3 bases: TGTGCCAGCAGTTATAACGGAGGCATTCAGTACTTC. Its translation is CASSYNGGIQYF.

The V call is TRBV5-4, the J call TRBJ1-2, with D perhaps matching TRBD1 (6 bases). V lost 0 bases and J 4 bases, leaving 10 bases between the germline ends. The CDR3 is 14 residues long. Germline V gene lookup returns CDR1 SGHNT and CDR2 YYREEE (reference sequence). The CDR3 reads CASSLATGFYGYTF. The CDR3 DNA sequence: TGTGCCAGCAGCTTGGCGACAGGTTTCTATGGCTACACCTTC.

This chain joins TRBV28 and TRBJ1-5; D ambiguous. Trimming took off 3 bases at V and 0 bases at J, with 12 bases between the two ends. Per the germline V gene, CDR1 is MDHEN and CDR2 is SYDVKM. This CDR3 is 16 amino acids long. The CDR3, as DNA: TGTGCCAGCAGTTTTGTACAAAGATATAGCAATCAGCCCCAGCATTTT. Translation gives CASSFVQRYSNQPQHF.

Details on this clone: The sample carries other DNA sequences with the same CDR3. CDR3 sequence (DNA): TGTGCCAGCCGCAGGGGGAATGAGCAGTTCTTC. Protein sequence: CASRRGNEQFF. The rearrangement links TRBV6-5 to TRBJ2-1; 7 nucleotides line up with TRBD1. Germline assignment: CDR1 MNHEY and CDR2 SVGAGI. CDR3 size: 11 residues. With V trimmed by 8 bases and J by 7 bases, 2 bases remained unmatched.

The genes are TRBV11-2 and TRBJ1-2, with 7 bases identical to TRBD1. The CDR3 runs 15 residues. V trimming: 0 bases; J trimming: 4 bases; junction bases outside the gene matches: 5. Looked up from germline, CDR1 is SGHAT and CDR2 is FQNNGV. This CDR3 is CASSLDITGAYGYTF. For the CDR3, the DNA is TGTGCCAGCAGCTTAGATATCACAGGGGCCTATGGCTACACCTTC.

The chain links TRBV4-1 to TRBJ2-5; TRBD2 aligns across 11 bases. The J call may be faulty, since TRBJ2-7 better matches the DNA end. Germline V gives CDR1 MGHRA, CDR2 YSYEKL. The CDR3 has 16 amino acids. As DNA, the CDR3 is TGCGCCAGCAGCCAAGATAGACTAGCGGGGTCCTACGAGCAGTACTTC. Encoded protein: CASSQDRLAGSYEQYF.

This clone occurred a few times. The V and J genes are TRBV5-6 and TRBJ2-1, with D perhaps matching TRBD2 (6 bases). Deletions cut 0 bases from V and 4 bases from J, with 14 bases between. This CDR3 has 16 amino acids. Germline V lookup: CDR1 SGHDT, CDR2 YYEEEE. Here the CDR3 DNA reads TGTGCCAGCAGCTTGGGCGACGGCGGAGGGTACAATGAGCAGTTCTTC. This sequence encodes CASSLGDGGGYNEQFF.

This clone was seen only a few times. The rearrangement joins TRBV9 to TRBJ2-1; D unresolved. The ends were cut back, 3 bases at V and 8 bases at J, with 12 bases in the middle. The CDR3 contains 13 residues. The germline V gene has CDR1 SGDLS and CDR2 YYNGEE. CDR3 in DNA: TGTGCCAGCAGCGGAGCTGATAGCTATGAGCAGTTCTTC. As protein: CASSGADSYEQFF.

V usage is TRBV29-1 and J usage is TRBJ1-1; 9 bases map to TRBD1. Germline-derived CDR1 and CDR2 are SQVTM and ANQGSEA. The CDR3 loop spans 16 amino acids. Trimming took 6 bases from V and 5 from J; bases not matched to a gene: 16. The CDR3 is CSVDGTGYRTRTEAFF. For the CDR3, the DNA is TGCAGCGTAGACGGGACAGGGTACCGTACTCGGACTGAAGCTTTCTTT.

This clone showed up just once. This rearrangement joins TRBV29-1 to TRBJ1-2, with D possibly TRBD1 on 6 matching bases. V lost 4 bases, J lost 4 bases, and 19 bases lay in between. Germline loops: CDR1 SQVTM, CDR2 ANQGSEA. The CDR3 covers 15 residues. CDR3 nucleotide sequence: TGCAGCGTTGCTGTTTCGGGACACCCTAGCTATGGCTACACCTTC. Translating gives CSVAVSGHPSYGYTF.

CDR3 amino acids: CASSWGGPGANYGYTF. The DNA for the CDR3 is TGTGCCAGCAGCTGGGGAGGCCCGGGGGCTAACTATGGCTACACCTTC. The chain joins TRBV5-6 to TRBJ1-2; tentatively, D is TRBD1 (5 bases). The V gene lost 3 bases and the J gene lost 0 bases, with 15 bases spanning the gap. The germline CDR1 and CDR2 sequences are SGHDT and YYEEEE. The CDR3 is 16 amino acids.

V and J are TRBV7-6 and TRBJ2-7; D gene unclear. The CDR3 runs 14 residues. Germline lookup yields CDR1 SGHVS and CDR2 FNYEAQ. Trimming took 3 bases from V and 3 from J, leaving 12 bases between them. CDR3 sequence (DNA): TGTGCCAGCAGCTTTGAAGTCTCCAGCTACGAGCAGTACTTC. Its translation: CASSFEVSSYEQYF.

V and J are TRBV5-1 and TRBJ1-1; D not certain. Germline V gene sequence: CDR1 SGHRS, CDR2 YFSETQ. The V and J ends lost 3 bases and 3 bases respectively, with 12 bases between them. There are 14 residues in the CDR3. The CDR3 DNA sequence: TGCGCCAGCAGCTCATTGCCCGGGGACACTGAAGCTTTCTTT. It codes for CASSSLPGDTEAFF. Using reference TRBV5-1 and TRBJ1-1 for the parts outside the CDR3, the full variable domain is KAGVTQTPRYLIKTRGQQVTLSCSPISGHRSVSWYQQTPGQGLQFLFEYFSETQRNKGNFPGRFSGRQFSNSRSEMNVSTLELGDSALYLCASSSLPGDTEAFFGQGTRLTVV.

CDR3 sequence (DNA): TGTGCCAGCAGCTTAGTCTTATTCCCAGATACGCAGTATTTT. Residues: CASSLVLFPDTQYF. The J gene is TRBJ2-3, the V gene TRBV7-9; D gene unclear. Per germline, CDR1 SEHNR and CDR2 FQNEAQ (reference sequence). There are 14 residues in the CDR3. Trimming removed 1 base from V and 4 bases from J, with 9 bases in between.

This chain links TRBV19 with TRBJ1-5; no reliable D call. The V end was cut by 5 bases, the J end by 4 bases, with 12 bases between. This CDR3 has 14 residues. Germline V gene lookup returns CDR1 LNHDA and CDR2 SQIVND (reference sequence). CDR3 sequence reads: CASSLNPRNQPQHF. DNA for the CDR3: TGTGCCAGTAGTCTTAACCCCAGGAATCAGCCCCAGCATTTT.

J is TRBJ2-5 and V is TRBV7-7; D unclear. The CDR3 totals 13 residues. Trimming cost V 3 bases and J 5 bases, with 10 bases left between them. Per the germline V gene, CDR1 is SSHAT and CDR2 is FNYEAQ (reference sequence). The DNA for the CDR3 is TGTGCCAGCAGCTTGGGCCCTGGGGAGACCCAGTACTTC. Amino acids: CASSLGPGETQYF.

This clone was seen once. The gene calls are TRBV6-1 and TRBJ1-1, with 12 nucleotides matching TRBD1. Germline V gene data show CDR1 as MNHNS and CDR2 as SASEGT. Losses at the gene ends were 5 bases for V and 10 bases for J; bases not matched to a gene: 5. This CDR3 is 13 amino acids long. CDR3 in DNA: TGTGCCAGCAGTCCGCCGGGACAGGGGGCAGCTTTCTTT. Translating it yields CASSPPGQGAAFF.

This chain links TRBV4-3 with TRBJ2-7, with 7 nucleotides matching TRBD1. V trimming: 4 bases; J trimming: 0 bases; junction bases outside the gene matches: 9. The CDR3 length is 16 residues. The V gene's germline CDR1 is LGHNA and CDR2 YSLEER. DNA for the CDR3: TGCGCCAGCAGCCCAGAGACAGGGATAGACTCCTACGAGCAGTACTTC. It encodes CASSPETGIDSYEQYF.

The chain uses TRBV5-1 and TRBJ2-1; possibly TRBD1 for D (5 bases). Per the germline V gene, CDR1 is SGHRS and CDR2 is YFSETQ. The V gene lost 1 base and the J gene lost 4 bases, with 6 bases spanning the gap. The CDR3 length is 13 residues. The CDR3 nucleotides are TGCGCCAGCAGCTTGAACAGGTACAATGAGCAGTTCTTC. This encodes CASSLNRYNEQFF.

Only a few counts were recorded for this clone. The chain employs TRBV5-4 and TRBJ2-1, with 11 bases lining up with TRBD2. V dropped 9 bases and J dropped 4; count of bases not matched to a gene: 9. CDR1 is SGHNT and CDR2 is YYREEE in the germline V gene (reference sequence). The CDR3 covers 15 residues. CDR3 loop: CATQAGLAAYNEQFF. CDR3 DNA sequence: TGTGCCACCCAGGCGGGACTAGCGGCTTACAATGAGCAGTTCTTC.

V gene TRBV10-2 combines with J gene TRBJ1-1; TRBD1 might be the D (6 bases). Germline V lookup: CDR1 WSHSY, CDR2 SAAADI. With 7 bases removed from V and 2 bases from J, the gap between germline ends came to 8 bases. The CDR3 is made up of 12 amino acids. Here the CDR3 DNA reads TGCGCCAGCAAGGACAGTAACACTGAAGCTTTCTTT. This translates into CASKDSNTEAFF.

The CDR3 region is CASGSPRDRGSQPQHF. CDR3 sequence (DNA): TGTGCTAGTGGTTCCCCCCGGGACAGGGGTTCACAGCCCCAGCATTTT. This chain uses TRBV12-5 with TRBJ1-5; 10 bases line up with TRBD1. V trimming: 4 bases; J trimming: 7 bases; junction bases outside the gene matches: 10. Germline V gives CDR1 LGHNT, CDR2 FRNRAP. The CDR3 runs to 16 residues. Full variable domain (remainder filled in from reference TRBV12-5 and TRBJ1-5): DARVTQTPRHKVTEMGQEVTMRCQPILGHNTVFWYRQTMMQGLELLAYFRNRAPLDDSGMPKDRFSAEMPDATLATLKIQPSEPRDSAVYFCASGSPRDRGSQPQHFGDGTRLSIL.

This clone was picked up a small number of times. The chain has TRBV5-4 and TRBJ1-4; D not resolved. V lost 4 bases, J lost 7 bases, and 8 bases lay in between. CDR1 and CDR2 from the germline V gene are SGHNT and YYREEE (reference sequence). The CDR3 has 12 residues. In DNA, the CDR3 is TGTGCCAGCAGCGCTGAGGGTGAAAAACTGTTTTTT. It translates to CASSAEGEKLFF.

This clone was detected only once. This sequence joins TRBV5-8 and TRBJ2-5; possible D gene TRBD1, 5 bases. V was cut by 0 bases and J by 2 bases, with 8 bases left in between. Per germline, CDR1 SGHTS and CDR2 YDEGEE. The CDR3 has 14 amino acids. In DNA, the CDR3 is TGTGCCAGCAGCTTGGGGACATTGCAAGAGACCCAGTACTTC. Protein: CASSLGTLQETQYF.

The chain couples TRBV10-1 to TRBJ1-1; D is uncertain. The V gene's germline CDR1 is WNHNN and CDR2 SYGVQD (reference sequence). V shed 5 bases and J shed 1 base, with 5 bases lying between them. The CDR3 extends over 12 amino acids. The CDR3 loop reads CASSSENTEAFF. CDR3 nucleotides: TGCGCCAGCAGTTCAGAGAACACTGAAGCTTTCTTT.

The J gene is TRBJ1-2, the V gene TRBV6-5; tentatively, D is TRBD1 (6 bases). Trimming pared 7 bases from V and 5 bases from J, leaving 14 bases between. Germline V CDR1 and CDR2: MNHEY, SVGAGI. The CDR3 sequence is 13 residues long. This CDR3 reads CASTSHQGYGYTF. CDR3 coding DNA: TGTGCCAGCACCTCACACCAGGGGTATGGCTACACCTTC.